Below, 27 T cell receptor beta chains from the same sample are listed, as sequenced in a study of PD-1 blockade in classical Hodgkin lymphoma. The time point here: cycle 4 day 1 (C4D1), after less than seven weeks of nivolumab. Relapse after autologous stem cell transplantation occurred in every patient, and brentuximab vedotin exposure varied. The method was immunoSEQ multiplex PCR; TCRdb's version includes in-frame clones alone and lacks a portion of them. The sample lists approximately 39,000 clones; 75% to 85% were seen once. This material consisted of peripheral blood mononuclear cells (PBMCs), taken before the fourth cycle of nivolumab. The receptors were sampled from a human donor with classical Hodgkin lymphoma.

The chain uses TRBV27 and TRBJ2-1; 7 bases are shared with TRBD1. The length of the CDR3 is 14 residues. Looked up from germline, CDR1 is MNHEY and CDR2 is SMNVEV (reference sequence). V shed 3 bases and J 8 bases; nucleotides not matched to a gene: 7. Written as DNA, the CDR3 is TGTGCCAGCAGTTTCGGACAGGTGTGGGATGAGCAGTTCTTC. Translating gives CASSFGQVWDEQFF.

This clone was observed a few times. This rearrangement joins TRBV29-1 to TRBJ2-2, with TRBD2 matching over 9 bases. The trim removed 4 bases at V and 7 bases at J, leaving 7 bases unmatched. The germline gives CDR1 SQVTM, CDR2 ANQGSEA. The CDR3 is made up of 14 amino acids. Here the CDR3 reads CSVVGGGAVGELFF. CDR3 DNA sequence: TGCAGCGTTGTCGGCGGGGGGGCCGTCGGGGAGCTGTTTTTT.

Comments on this clone: The limits of the CDR3 on the DNA are not certain, so only TCRdb's listed CDR3 is given. The gene calls are TRBV5-1 and TRBJ2-5. Both ends counted, the CDR3 spans 15 residues. From germline, CDR1 is SGHRS and CDR2 YFSETQ. The CDR3 here is CASSPGFRGRETQYF.

The chain uses TRBV19 and TRBJ2-1; D is ambiguous. The length of the CDR3 is 12 residues. Trimming stripped 3 bases from V and 15 bases from J, with 15 bases between. CDR1 and CDR2 from the germline V gene are LNHDA and SQIVND (reference sequence). The CDR3 region is CASSMATPSRFF. CDR3 bases: TGTGCCAGTAGTATGGCGACTCCCTCCCGGTTCTTC.

In its sample, this clone was seen a few times. The chain uses TRBV5-8 and TRBJ1-6; 7 positions match TRBD1. The germline CDR1 and CDR2 sequences are SGHTS and YDEGEE. This CDR3 region has 14 residues. V lost 5 bases and J lost 7; bases outside the gene matches: 6. CDR3 nucleotides: TGTGCCAGCAGGGGGGACAGCTCCAATTCACCCCTCCACTTT. Translation gives CASRGDSSNSPLHF.

The rearrangement uses TRBV4-1 and TRBJ2-3; D possibly corresponds to TRBD1 (6 bases). CDR3 length: 15 amino acids. Trimming stripped 2 bases from V and 2 bases from J, with 11 bases between. Germline CDR1 reads MGHRA; CDR2 reads YSYEKL. The CDR3 DNA reads TGCGCCAGCAGCCAAAAGACAGGATACACAGATACGCAGTATTTT. Translation gives CASSQKTGYTDTQYF.

This clone has only one observation. The rearrangement joins TRBV10-3 to TRBJ1-1; D is possibly TRBD1 (6 bases). Germline loops: CDR1 ENHRY, CDR2 SYGVKD. The CDR3 loop spans 14 amino acids. V was shortened by 5 bases and J by 5 bases, with 15 bases between the two germline ends. The CDR3 DNA reads TGTGCCATCAGTCCGGGACACCCTGAGACTGAAGCTTTCTTT. This translates into CAISPGHPETEAFF.

Only a few counts were recorded for this clone. The rearrangement uses TRBV11-3 and TRBJ2-3; 9 bases align to TRBD1. CDR1 and CDR2 from the germline V gene are SGHNT and YENEEA. The ends lost 0 bases at V and 6 bases at J; junction bases unmatched: 7. CDR3 length equals 16 residues. The CDR3 loop reads CASSLETTGGHDTQYF. DNA of the CDR3: TGTGCCAGCAGCTTAGAGACGACAGGGGGTCACGATACGCAGTATTTT.

The rearrangement uses TRBV7-3 and TRBJ2-7; D not resolved. V gave up 4 bases and J gave up 7 bases, with 14 bases separating them. The germline V gene has CDR1 SGHTA and CDR2 FQGTGA. This CDR3 is built from 13 residues. The CDR3 coding sequence is TGTGCCAGCAGCTCCCCGGGCAGCGCTGAGCAGTACTTC. Translated: CASSSPGSAEQYF.

V gene TRBV5-6 combines with J gene TRBJ2-7; 8 bases line up with TRBD1. V trimming: 0 bases; J trimming: 1 base; junction bases outside the gene matches: 3. CDR3 length: 15 amino acids. Germline assignment: CDR1 SGHDT and CDR2 YYEEEE. The CDR3 region has the DNA TGTGCCAGCAGCTTGGGGACAGGGCGTTCCTACGAGCAGTACTTC. Translation gives CASSLGTGRSYEQYF.

The J gene is TRBJ2-5, the V gene TRBV4-2; D is perhaps TRBD2 (5 bases). The CDR3 spans 13 residues. From germline, CDR1 is LGHNA and CDR2 YNFKEQ. V was trimmed by 8 bases and J by 4 bases, leaving 14 bases between them. This CDR3 reads CASGHSGSETQYF. CDR3 bases: TGTGCCAGCGGGCACTCGGGATCAGAGACCCAGTACTTC.

A few counts support this clone. The gene calls are TRBV6-1 and TRBJ2-7; a possible D gene is TRBD1 (6 bases). The CDR3 totals 15 residues. Germline CDR1 MNHNS, CDR2 SASEGT. V gave up 7 bases and J gave up 3 bases, with 19 bases separating them. The CDR3 DNA follows: TGTGCCAGCACCACCACTGAGGGACATTACTACGAGCAGTACTTC. This gives the protein CASTTTEGHYYEQYF.

This rearrangement joins TRBV4-1 to TRBJ2-5; 10 bases line up with TRBD1. The length of the CDR3 is 16 residues. Per the germline V gene, CDR1 is MGHRA and CDR2 is YSYEKL. V lost 4 bases to trimming and J lost 0 bases; unmatched junction nucleotides: 5. CDR3 DNA sequence: TGCGCCAGCAGCCTGACAGGGGGCCCGTACCAAGAGACCCAGTACTTC. Translating gives CASSLTGGPYQETQYF.

The CDR3 coding sequence is TGTGCCAGCAGCCGACAGTTAGCGGGGGGTAGCACAGATACGCAGTATTTT. It codes for CASSRQLAGGSTDTQYF. This chain joins TRBV5-8 and TRBJ2-3; TRBD2 aligns across 10 bases. V shed 4 bases and J 0 bases; nucleotides not matched to a gene: 8. The CDR3 is made up of 17 amino acids. Germline lookup yields CDR1 SGHTS and CDR2 YDEGEE. The full variable domain, completed using reference TRBV5-8 and TRBJ2-3, is EAGVTQSPTHLIKTRGQQATLRCSPISGHTSVYWYQQALGLGLQFLLWYDEGEERNRGNFPPRFSGRQFPNYSSELNVNALELEDSALYLCASSRQLAGGSTDTQYFGPGTRLTVL.

The CDR3 nucleotides are TGTGCCAGCAGCTTAGTAGTCCCAGCTAGCGGGGGGATAAATGAGCAGTTCTTC. Its protein product is CASSLVVPASGGINEQFF. The gene calls are TRBV7-9 and TRBJ2-1; TRBD2 aligns across 11 bases. The CDR3 consists of 18 residues. J gave up 7 bases and V 1 base, and 12 bases lay outside the gene matches. The germline V gene encodes CDR1 SEHNR and CDR2 FQNEAQ (reference sequence).

This chain connects TRBV20-1 to TRBJ2-1; tentatively, D is TRBD1 or TRBD2 (5 bases each). V lost 3 bases and J 11 bases, leaving 11 bases between the germline ends. This CDR3 comprises 11 residues. CDR1 and CDR2 from the germline V gene are DFQATT and SNEGSKA (reference sequence). The DNA of the CDR3 is TGCAGTGCTAGGGGGGACGGCCAGCAGTTCTTC. It encodes CSARGDGQQFF.

The chain is built from TRBV9 and TRBJ2-1; D is ambiguous. The V and J ends lost 0 bases and 0 bases respectively, with 7 bases between them. This CDR3 has 15 amino acids. Per germline, CDR1 SGDLS and CDR2 YYNGEE. The CDR3 DNA follows: TGTGCCAGCAGCGTAGTTTCGAGCTCCTACAATGAGCAGTTCTTC. Translation gives CASSVVSSSYNEQFF.

The chain links TRBV6-5 to TRBJ2-3; 7 bases are shared with TRBD2. The V segment lost 3 bases and the J segment 0 bases; nucleotides outside the gene matches: 3. The CDR3 consists of 15 residues. In germline, CDR1 is MNHEY, CDR2 SVGAGI. The CDR3 nucleotides read TGTGCCAGCAGTTATGGCGGGAGTAGCACAGATACGCAGTATTTT. Its protein product is CASSYGGSSTDTQYF.

This rearrangement joins TRBV19 to TRBJ2-5; 8 nucleotides line up with TRBD2. The CDR3 has 13 residues. CDR1 and CDR2 from the germline V gene are LNHDA and SQIVND (reference sequence). With V trimmed by 5 bases and J by 5 bases, 4 bases remained unmatched. Written as DNA, the CDR3 is TGTGCCAGTAGTGTCTCTAGCGGGGAGACCCAGTACTTC. It encodes CASSVSSGETQYF.

The V gene is TRBV19, the J gene TRBJ2-2; TRBD1 matches at 9 bases. Germline CDR1 and CDR2: LNHDA and SQIVND (reference sequence). This CDR3 spans 15 amino acids. V shed 5 bases and J 6 bases; nucleotides not matched to a gene: 7. CDR3 sequence (DNA): TGTGCCAGTAGTCGGGGACAGGGCCTGGCCGGGGAGCTGTTTTTT. This codes for CASSRGQGLAGELFF.

The chain recombines TRBV7-6 with TRBJ2-5, with D maybe TRBD1 (6 bases). Deletions cut 5 bases from V and 2 bases from J, with 15 bases between. CDR1 is SGHVS, CDR2 FNYEAQ, per germline. The CDR3 length is 15 residues. In DNA form, the CDR3 reads TGTGCCAGCAGCCGAGGGGTACAGGGTCAAGAGACCCAGTACTTC. Its protein product is CASSRGVQGQETQYF.

V and J are TRBV4-3 and TRBJ1-6, with D uncertain. This CDR3 contains 12 residues. In germline, CDR1 is LGHNA, CDR2 YSLEER. Trimming shortened V by 4 bases and J by 13 bases, and 11 bases separated the two germline ends. CDR3 amino acids: CASSLDGLPLHF. In nucleotides, the CDR3 is TGCGCCAGCAGCCTCGACGGCCTGCCCCTCCACTTT.

The chain recombines TRBV25-1 with TRBJ1-1; 7 bases are shared with TRBD1. Germline trimming cut 5 bases from V and 4 bases from J; bases unmatched to any gene: 4. This CDR3 has 13 residues. The germline V gene encodes CDR1 MGHDK and CDR2 SYGVNS. CDR3 nucleotide sequence: TGTGCCAGCAGTCCGGGACAGTTCACTGAAGCTTTCTTT. Its translation is CASSPGQFTEAFF.

The genes are TRBV10-3 and TRBJ1-2; 9 nucleotides agree with TRBD1. J was trimmed by 3 bases and V by 8 bases; bases with no gene match: 7. Germline lookup yields CDR1 ENHRY and CDR2 SYGVKD. The CDR3 contains 14 residues. Here the CDR3 reads CAIGRTGDYYGYTF. Here the CDR3 DNA reads TGTGCCATCGGTCGGACAGGGGACTACTATGGCTACACCTTC.

V usage is TRBV5-6 and J usage is TRBJ1-5; D gene unclear. V dropped 2 bases and J dropped 3 bases, with 9 bases sitting between them. The CDR3 is 14 amino acids. Germline lookup yields CDR1 SGHDT and CDR2 YYEEEE. The CDR3 region has the DNA TGTGCCAGCAGCTTATGGTCAGTCAATCAGCCCCAGCATTTT. Translation: CASSLWSVNQPQHF.

V usage is TRBV2 and J usage is TRBJ2-3, with 10 positions matching TRBD1. The J segment lost 3 bases and the V segment lost 8 bases, leaving 5 bases of the junction unmatched. Germline V gene data show CDR1 as SNHLY and CDR2 as FYNNEI. The CDR3 length is 14 residues. Here the CDR3 reads CASLRDRGTDTQYF. The CDR3 nucleotides read TGTGCCAGCCTCCGGGACAGGGGAACAGATACGCAGTATTTT.

The CDR3 spells CASSLALATGELFF. The CDR3 region has the DNA TGTGCCAGCAGCTTAGCTTTAGCCACCGGGGAGCTGTTTTTT. V usage is TRBV7-2 and J usage is TRBJ2-2, with D hard to call. Trimming removed 0 bases from V and 4 bases from J, with 6 bases in between. Germline V gene data show CDR1 as SGHTA and CDR2 as FQGNSA. This CDR3 is built from 14 residues.